These T cell receptor beta chains were read from a single sample in a study of post-analysis software for immune sequencing data. TCRdb re-derived calls from the PCR reads in MiXCR, one entry per CDR3 protein. This sample has 650,000 to 850,000 distinct CDR3 sequences, with around 46% found just once. The sequenced sample was blood. The receptors here all came from a girl aged 10-17 years with multiple sclerosis. CDR3s include the opening cysteine and the closing phenylalanine or tryptophan. A D gene is named only where the DNA matches it firmly. Rows may omit the clone size; those that give it use once, few, many or a size class.

-,TRBV20-1,TRBJ2-1,-,TGCAGTGCCCGCGAGGCCCGGCTGAATGAGCAGTTCTTC,CSAREARLNEQFF
once,TRBV7-3,TRBJ2-5,-,TGTGCCAGCAGCTTAGCCCTCCAGGCGGTGGAGACCCAGTACTTC,CASSLALQAVETQYF
few,TRBV20-1,TRBJ2-1,TRBD2,TGCAGTGCTAGAGATTCTTCGCAGCTAGCGGGACCTCTCTCCTACAATGAGCAGTTCTTC,CSARDSSQLAGPLSYNEQFF
few,TRBV6-5,TRBJ1-1,-,TGTGCCAGCAGTTTTGGCAGGGAGACTGAAGCTTTCTTT,CASSFGRETEAFF
few,TRBV27,TRBJ2-7,-,TGTGCCAGCAGCTACCGGGACGGGGCCTACGAGCAGTACTTC,CASSYRDGAYEQYF
-,TRBV12-3/TRBV12-4,TRBJ2-5,TRBD2,TGTGCCAGCAGTTTTGGCGGGAGTAACCAAGAGACCCAGTACTTC,CASSFGGSNQETQYF
-,TRBV12-3/TRBV12-4,TRBJ2-1,-,TGTGCCAGCAGCCCATCGGACCGGGATGAGCAGTTCTTC,CASSPSDRDEQFF
-,TRBV20-1,TRBJ1-1,-,TGCAGTGCTATGGGGTGGAACACTGAAGCTTTCTTT,CSAMGWNTEAFF
-,TRBV7-3,TRBJ1-1,-,TGTGCCAGCAGCCCCGGAGGGGCGAGGAACACTGAAGCTTTCTTT,CASSPGGARNTEAFF
-,TRBV24-1,TRBJ1-2,-,TGTGCCACCAGAGGAGAAAGGGACTACACCTTC,CATRGERDYTF
-,TRBV29-1,TRBJ2-1,-,TGCAGCGTTGCCCAGCGGATCTCCTACAATGAGCAGTTCTTC,CSVAQRISYNEQFF
-,TRBV7-2,TRBJ2-1,-,TGTGCCAGCAGCTTAGCGCGGGGGCAGTTCTTC,CASSLARGQFF
-,TRBV9,TRBJ1-1,-,TGTGCCAGCAGCCCCGAAGGGACCCGGGACACTGAGGCTTTCTTT,CASSPEGTRDTEAFF
-,TRBV13,TRBJ2-7,-,TGTGCCAGCACCCGAGGGGGGACATCCGGGTCCAGCGAGCAGTACTTC,CASTRGGTSGSSEQYF
-,TRBV7-9,TRBJ1-4,TRBD1,TGTGCCAGCAGCTGGGACAGGGTTGAAAAACTGTTTTTT,CASSWDRVEKLFF
-,TRBV6-5,TRBJ2-7,TRBD1,TGTGCCAGCAGTTACTATCCCCCTCATCAGGGACAGAACTACGAGCAGTACTTC,CASSYYPPHQGQNYEQYF
few,TRBV7-3,TRBJ2-7,-,TGTGCCAGCAGCTTAACTAGGGGGGACGAGCAGTACTTC,CASSLTRGDEQYF
-,TRBV6-2/TRBV6-3,TRBJ2-5,TRBD2,TGTGCCAGCAGATCACCGGGACTAGCGGGCCCGGAGGAGACCCAGTACTTC,CASRSPGLAGPEETQYF
-,TRBV10-3,TRBJ1-2,-,TGTGCCATCAGTGCCGAGCCTGGCAGGGAGGAGGGCTATGGCTACACCTTC,CAISAEPGREEGYGYTF
few,TRBV27,TRBJ2-7,-,TGTGCCTCCCGCGACTTTGGAGACCCAACCTACGAGCAGTACTTC,CASRDFGDPTYEQYF